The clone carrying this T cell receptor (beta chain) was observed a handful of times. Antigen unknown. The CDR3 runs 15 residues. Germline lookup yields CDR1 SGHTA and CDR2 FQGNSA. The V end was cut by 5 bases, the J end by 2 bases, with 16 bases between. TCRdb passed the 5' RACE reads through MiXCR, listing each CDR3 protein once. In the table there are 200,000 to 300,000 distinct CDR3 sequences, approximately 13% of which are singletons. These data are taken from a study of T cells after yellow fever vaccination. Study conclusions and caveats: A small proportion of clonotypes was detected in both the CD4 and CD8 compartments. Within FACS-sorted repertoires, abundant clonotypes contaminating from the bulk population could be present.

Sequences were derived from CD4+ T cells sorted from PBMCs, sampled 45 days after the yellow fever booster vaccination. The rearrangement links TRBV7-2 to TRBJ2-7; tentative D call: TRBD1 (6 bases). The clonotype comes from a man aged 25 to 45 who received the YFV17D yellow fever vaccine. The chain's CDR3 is CASSQGGDTTYEQYF. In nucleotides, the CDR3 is TGTGCCAGCAGCCAAGGGGGAGACACGACCTACGAGCAGTACTTC.